One sample yielded the 32 T cell receptor beta chains listed below, sequenced in a study of shared clonotypes between healthy human individuals. Method: immunoSEQ multiplex PCR; TCRdb's copy keeps in-frame clones and lacks some. In the table there are some 790,000 clones, approximately 77% of which are singletons. Sequenced: memory CD4+ T cells sorted from blood. The subset: CD45RA-negative fraction. These receptors originate from a woman aged 25 to 45 in good health.

The V and J genes are TRBV2 and TRBJ2-3; perhaps TRBD1 as D (6 bases). The V gene lost 0 bases and the J gene lost 9 bases, with 10 bases spanning the gap. CDR1 is SNHLY and CDR2 is FYNNEI in the germline V gene. This CDR3 has 13 residues. The CDR3 protein is CASSEAGTLTQYF. CDR3 coding DNA: TGTGCCAGCAGTGAAGCGGGGACACTAACGCAGTATTTT.

The rearrangement uses TRBV29-1 and TRBJ1-1; D gene ambiguous. CDR1 and CDR2 from the germline V gene are SQVTM and ANQGSEA. Trimming shortened V by 5 bases and J by 4 bases, and 17 bases separated the two germline ends. CDR3 length: 14 residues. CDR3 residues: CSVLGLYTSTEAFF. The CDR3 bases are TGCAGCGTTTTAGGGTTATACACCTCCACTGAAGCTTTCTTT.

The V call is TRBV2, the J call TRBJ1-2; tentative D call: TRBD1 (6 bases). V lost 6 bases and J lost 7, with 24 bases in between. The CDR3 loop spans 16 amino acids. The germline V gene encodes CDR1 SNHLY and CDR2 FYNNEI. The CDR3, as DNA: TGTGCCAGCAGAGATTCCGAATCGGGGGCCCTTGGTGGCTACACCTTC. Translation: CASRDSESGALGGYTF.

The chain has TRBV18 and TRBJ1-5, with no clear D. The ends were cut back, 5 bases at V and 0 bases at J, with 11 bases in the middle. This CDR3 comprises 15 residues. Germline assignment: CDR1 KGHSH and CDR2 LQKENI. The CDR3 loop reads CASSIETNSNQPQHF. In DNA form, the CDR3 reads TGTGCCAGCTCAATCGAGACAAATAGCAATCAGCCCCAGCATTTT.

The chain uses TRBV18 and TRBJ1-2; TRBD1 aligns across 9 bases. The CDR3 is 15 amino acids. J was trimmed by 6 bases and V by 2 bases; bases with no gene match: 7. Germline V CDR1 and CDR2: KGHSH, LQKENI. CDR3 DNA sequence: TGTGCCAGCTCACCAAGGCGGGACAGGGATGATGGCTACACCTTC. As protein: CASSPRRDRDDGYTF.

The chain combines TRBV6-1 with TRBJ2-7, with D possibly matching TRBD2 (6 bases). There are 17 residues in the CDR3. V lost 2 bases, J lost 1 base, and 18 bases lay in between. CDR1 is MNHNS, CDR2 SASEGT, per germline. As DNA, the CDR3 is TGTGCCAGCAGTGAATCCACAGCTGGACGGGGGTCCTACGAGCAGTACTTC. This encodes CASSESTAGRGSYEQYF.

The chain carries TRBV9 and TRBJ2-3, with D uncertain. CDR1 and CDR2 (germline): SGDLS, YYNGEE. The ends were cut back, 1 base at V and 1 base at J, with 7 bases in the middle. The CDR3 contains 14 residues. CDR3 sequence: CASSVIAGTDTQYF. As DNA, the CDR3 is TGTGCCAGCAGCGTAATCGCGGGCACAGATACGCAGTATTTT.

Written as DNA, the CDR3 is TGCGCCAGCAGCCAAGCTCCTAGCGGGGTCACCTACGAGCAGTACTTC. Translating it yields CASSQAPSGVTYEQYF. The chain is built from TRBV4-1 and TRBJ2-7; 9 nucleotides agree with TRBD2. The CDR3 consists of 16 residues. The ends lost 1 base at V and 2 bases at J; junction bases unmatched: 6. Germline lookup yields CDR1 MGHRA and CDR2 YSYEKL.

The CDR3 sequence: CASSLLVGSNTEAFF. CDR3 DNA sequence: TGTGCCAGCAGTCTTCTTGTGGGCAGTAACACTGAAGCTTTCTTT. This sequence joins TRBV28 and TRBJ1-1; D gene uncertain. V was trimmed by 5 bases and J by 2 bases, leaving 15 bases between them. CDR3 size: 15 residues. Per the germline V gene, CDR1 is MDHEN and CDR2 is SYDVKM. The entire variable domain, with the rest obtained from reference TRBV28 and TRBJ1-1, is as follows: DVKVTQSSRYLVKRTGEKVFLECVQDMDHENMFWYRQDPGLGLRLIYFSYDVKMKEKGDIPEGYSVSREKKERFSLILESASTNQTSMYLCASSLLVGSNTEAFFGQGTRLTVV.

The chain combines TRBV27 with TRBJ2-5; D gene ambiguous. CDR3 length: 14 amino acids. CDR1 and CDR2 from the germline V gene are MNHEY and SMNVEV (reference sequence). V lost 4 bases and J 3 bases, leaving 12 bases between the germline ends. The CDR3 is CASSSSRFKETQYF. CDR3 in DNA: TGTGCCAGCAGTTCCAGCCGCTTCAAAGAGACCCAGTACTTC.

The rearrangement joins TRBV6-4 to TRBJ1-2; D may be TRBD1 (5 bases). Trimming pared 3 bases from V and 8 bases from J, leaving 13 bases between. CDR3 length equals 13 residues. The germline CDR1 and CDR2 sequences are MRHNA and SNTAGT. Written as DNA, the CDR3 is TGTGCCAGCAGTGAGGAGGGGATAGGAGGCTACACCTTC. This sequence encodes CASSEEGIGGYTF.

CDR3 residues: CASSQGPLITGELFF. The CDR3 region has the DNA TGTGCCAGCAGCCAGGGGCCCTTAATTACCGGGGAGCTGTTTTTT. V is TRBV11-2 and J is TRBJ2-2, with D possibly being TRBD1 (6 bases). V dropped 5 bases and J dropped 5 bases, with 15 bases sitting between them. CDR3 length: 15 amino acids. CDR1 is SGHAT, CDR2 FQNNGV, per germline.

The chain links TRBV5-4 to TRBJ1-4, with D possibly being TRBD1 (5 bases). V shed 3 bases and J shed 5 bases, with 14 bases lying between them. CDR3 length equals 15 residues. The V gene's germline CDR1 is SGHNT and CDR2 YYREEE (reference sequence). The DNA for the CDR3 is TGTGCCAGCAGCTGGGACGTAGGCCCCAATGAAAAACTGTTTTTT. Its protein product is CASSWDVGPNEKLFF.

This clone showed up just a few times. A read error is possible here, since a much larger clone lies one base away. CDR3 nucleotides: TGTGCCAGCAGTCCGGGACAGGGGAACTATGGCTACACCTTC. Translating gives CASSPGQGNYGYTF. This chain connects TRBV2 to TRBJ1-2, with TRBD1 matching over 10 bases. CDR3 length equals 14 residues. Trimming removed 5 bases from V and 2 bases from J; junction bases left unmatched: 2. Germline CDR1 and CDR2: SNHLY and FYNNEI.

J is TRBJ1-3 and V is TRBV4-2, with D perhaps matching TRBD1 (5 bases). Germline V gene lookup returns CDR1 LGHNA and CDR2 YNFKEQ. V lost 2 bases to trimming and J lost 0 bases, with 20 bases between them. The CDR3 runs to 19 residues. In DNA, the CDR3 is TGTGCCAGCAGCCAATTCTCCCGGGGCCAATTGAACTCTGGAAACACCATATATTTT. Its translation is CASSQFSRGQLNSGNTIYF.

The chain combines TRBV4-1 with TRBJ2-5; D is possibly TRBD1 or TRBD2 (5 bases each). Trimming removed 1 base at V and 4 bases at J, with 10 bases between. Germline CDR1 and CDR2: MGHRA and YSYEKL. The CDR3 covers 14 residues. CDR3 sequence: CASSQVGVGETQYF. The DNA for the CDR3 is TGCGCCAGCAGCCAAGTGGGGGTCGGAGAGACCCAGTACTTC.

The chain joins TRBV19 to TRBJ2-1; D uncertain. CDR1 is LNHDA, CDR2 SQIVND, per germline (reference sequence). The CDR3 length is 14 residues. V was trimmed by 3 bases and J by 2 bases, leaving 8 bases between them. The CDR3 DNA follows: TGTGCCAGTAGTATTCAGTCGCCCTACAATGAGCAGTTCTTC. Protein sequence: CASSIQSPYNEQFF.

In the case of this clone: Other DNA sequences in the sample encode the same CDR3. This sequence joins TRBV18 and TRBJ1-1; D is undetermined. Trimming removed 2 bases from V and 1 base from J, with 8 bases in between. This CDR3 has 14 residues. The germline V gene encodes CDR1 KGHSH and CDR2 LQKENI. The CDR3 region has the DNA TGTGCCAGCTCACCAAGTTTGCAGAACACTGAAGCTTTCTTT. This gives the protein CASSPSLQNTEAFF. The whole variable domain, remainder taken from reference TRBV18 and TRBJ1-1, is NAGVMQNPRHLVRRRGQEARLRCSPMKGHSHVYWYRQLPEEGLKFMVYLQKENIIDESGMPKERFSAEFPKEGPSILRIQQVVRGDSAAYFCASSPSLQNTEAFFGQGTRLTVV.

The chain carries TRBV14 and TRBJ2-7, with D perhaps assigned TRBD1 or TRBD2 (5 bases each). Trimming pared 3 bases from V and 10 bases from J, leaving 16 bases between. The CDR3 is 13 amino acids. The germline gives CDR1 SGHDN, CDR2 FVKESK. The chain's CDR3 is CASSQTGLAVQYF. For the CDR3, the DNA is TGTGCCAGCAGCCAGACGGGGCTTGCTGTTCAGTACTTC.

The rearrangement joins TRBV4-2 to TRBJ2-7, with D possibly TRBD2 on 5 matching bases. The CDR3 contains 15 residues. V lost 6 bases to trimming and J lost 2 bases, with 17 bases between them. The germline gives CDR1 LGHNA, CDR2 YNFKEQ. The CDR3: CASRREIAGAYEQYF. For the CDR3, the DNA is TGTGCCAGCAGACGCGAGATCGCGGGCGCCTACGAGCAGTACTTC.

The rearrangement joins TRBV27 to TRBJ1-1; D possibly corresponds to TRBD1 (5 bases). The CDR3 length is 17 residues. Trimming took 2 bases from V and 1 from J, leaving 17 bases between them. Germline V gene lookup returns CDR1 MNHEY and CDR2 SMNVEV (reference sequence). CDR3 coding DNA: TGTGCCAGCAGTTTAAGCCCGATGTGGGGGAGGAACACTGAAGCTTTCTTT. Amino acids: CASSLSPMWGRNTEAFF.

The chain uses TRBV7-3 and TRBJ2-1; tentatively, D is TRBD1 or TRBD2 (6 bases each). The CDR3 has 15 amino acids. The V gene's germline CDR1 is SGHTA and CDR2 FQGTGA. Trimming shortened V by 5 bases and J by 10 bases, and 21 bases separated the two germline ends. CDR3: CASSPANGGGPEQFF. The CDR3, as DNA: TGTGCCAGCAGCCCGGCGAACGGAGGGGGACCCGAGCAGTTCTTC.

This chain joins TRBV2 and TRBJ2-7; 11 bases agree with TRBD2. Per the germline V gene, CDR1 is SNHLY and CDR2 is FYNNEI. The CDR3 runs to 15 residues. The ends lost 2 bases at V and 4 bases at J; junction bases unmatched: 4. This CDR3 reads CASSELTSGDYEQYF. The CDR3 region has the DNA TGTGCCAGCAGTGAATTGACTAGCGGGGATTACGAGCAGTACTTC.

The chain has TRBV30 and TRBJ1-1; 8 bases agree with TRBD1. V shed 4 bases and J 9 bases; nucleotides not matched to a gene: 10. CDR1 is GTSNPN and CDR2 is SVGIG in the germline V gene (reference sequence). This CDR3 comprises 13 residues. The CDR3 DNA reads TGTGCCTGGAAAACGGGCCGGGACAGGCAAGCTTTCTTT. It codes for CAWKTGRDRQAFF. The whole variable domain, remainder taken from reference TRBV30 and TRBJ1-1, is SQTIHQWPATLVQPVGSPLSLECTVEGTSNPNLYWYRQAAGRGLQLLFYSVGIGQISSEVPQNLSASRPQDRQFILSSKKLLLSDSGFYLCAWKTGRDRQAFFGQGTRLTVV.

CDR3 in amino acids: CASTVAGATDTQYF. Written as DNA, the CDR3 is TGCGCCAGCACCGTAGCGGGAGCCACAGATACGCAGTATTTT. V and J are TRBV10-2 and TRBJ2-3; TRBD2 matches at 9 bases. With V trimmed by 7 bases and J by 2 bases, 4 bases remained unmatched. Per germline, CDR1 WSHSY and CDR2 SAAADI. The CDR3 has 14 residues.

This clone has a count of ten or more. The rearrangement links TRBV6-1 to TRBJ1-5; D perhaps matches TRBD1 (5 bases). Germline CDR1 and CDR2: MNHNS and SASEGT. The CDR3 sequence is 18 residues long. Between the trimmed V and J ends, which lost 3 bases and 0 bases, there was a span of 18 bases. The CDR3 coding sequence is TGTGCCAGCAGTGAGGCCTATTCTGGGGCCTATAGCAATCAGCCCCAGCATTTT. This codes for CASSEAYSGAYSNQPQHF.

This chain uses TRBV6-1 with TRBJ1-5, with a weak D call TRBD1 (6 bases). Trimming cost V 8 bases and J 3 bases, with 14 bases left between them. This CDR3 spans 14 amino acids. Germline CDR1 reads MNHNS; CDR2 reads SASEGT. The CDR3 reads CASGVDRNNQPQHF. The CDR3 coding sequence is TGTGCCAGCGGAGTAGACAGGAACAATCAGCCCCAGCATTTT.

V is TRBV18 and J is TRBJ2-7; 7 nucleotides match TRBD2. V was clipped by 1 base and J by 5 bases; unmatched bases: 5. This CDR3 spans 14 amino acids. Germline CDR1 reads KGHSH; CDR2 reads LQKENI. The CDR3 region is CASSPQRGGNEQYF. The CDR3, as DNA: TGTGCCAGCTCACCACAGCGGGGAGGTAACGAGCAGTACTTC.

The sample holds a few counts of this clone. V and J are TRBV4-1 and TRBJ2-7; no clear D gene. The germline V gene encodes CDR1 MGHRA and CDR2 YSYEKL. V was pared by 1 base and J by 5 bases, with 9 bases between. This CDR3 spans 13 amino acids. The CDR3 coding sequence is TGCGCCAGCAGCCAAGCGGTCTACCACGAGCAGTACTTC. This codes for CASSQAVYHEQYF.

The chain employs TRBV28 and TRBJ2-5; 9 nucleotides match TRBD2. This CDR3 is 17 amino acids long. The germline gives CDR1 MDHEN, CDR2 SYDVKM. The V gene end was trimmed by 4 bases and the J gene end by 7 bases; junction bases not matched to a gene: 16. Here the CDR3 reads CASSYSGSSKKRWTQYF. The DNA for the CDR3 is TGTGCCAGCAGTTATAGCGGGAGTTCTAAGAAACGATGGACCCAGTACTTC. Supplemented by reference TRBV28 and TRBJ2-5, the full variable domain reads DVKVTQSSRYLVKRTGEKVFLECVQDMDHENMFWYRQDPGLGLRLIYFSYDVKMKEKGDIPEGYSVSREKKERFSLILESASTNQTSMYLCASSYSGSSKKRWTQYFGPGTRLLVL.

There are a few counts of this clone. In nucleotides, the CDR3 is TGTGCCAGCAGCTTAGACAACGGAGCGGGAGGGTATAGTGAGCAGTTCTTC. It translates to CASSLDNGAGGYSEQFF. The V and J genes are TRBV11-2 and TRBJ2-1, with 10 bases lining up with TRBD2. CDR1 and CDR2 from the germline V gene are SGHAT and FQNNGV. Trimming at V came to 0 bases and at J to 9 bases, leaving 11 bases not matched to a gene. This CDR3 contains 17 residues. The variable domain in full, completed from reference TRBV11-2 and TRBJ2-1, reads EAGVAQSPRYKIIEKRQSVAFWCNPISGHATLYWYQQILGQGPKLLIQFQNNGVVDDSQLPKDRFSAERLKGVDSTLKIQPAKLEDSAVYLCASSLDNGAGGYSEQFFGPGTRLTVL.

The chain employs TRBV30 and TRBJ2-1, with TRBD1 identical over 7 bases. With V trimmed by 3 bases and J by 8 bases, 10 bases remained unmatched. In germline, CDR1 is GTSNPN, CDR2 SVGIG (reference sequence). The CDR3 has 14 residues. Here the CDR3 DNA reads TGTGCCTGGAGGGGACCGACAGGGAGTCATGAGCAGTTCTTC. This codes for CAWRGPTGSHEQFF.